The present TCR beta chain was sequenced within a study of early T cells in non-severe SARS-CoV-2 infection. A single record per CDR3 protein comes from TCRdb applying MiXCR to the 5' RACE reads. Here the sample spans 30,000 or so distinct CDR3 sequences, 5.5% to 8% being singletons. Trimming cost V 1 base and J 1 base, with 9 bases left between them. Germline V gene sequence: CDR1 SGHDT, CDR2 YYEEEE. This CDR3 spans 15 amino acids. Sequenced material: whole blood. The rearrangement links TRBV5-6 to TRBJ2-1; possible D gene TRBD1, 6 bases. This sequence originates from an adult who was a healthcare worker with PCR-confirmed SARS-CoV-2 infection or an uninfected control (not recorded which). This CDR3 is CASSLKGVSYNEQFF. Written as DNA, the CDR3 is TGTGCCAGCAGCTTGAAGGGGGTTTCCTACAATGAGCAGTTCTTC.